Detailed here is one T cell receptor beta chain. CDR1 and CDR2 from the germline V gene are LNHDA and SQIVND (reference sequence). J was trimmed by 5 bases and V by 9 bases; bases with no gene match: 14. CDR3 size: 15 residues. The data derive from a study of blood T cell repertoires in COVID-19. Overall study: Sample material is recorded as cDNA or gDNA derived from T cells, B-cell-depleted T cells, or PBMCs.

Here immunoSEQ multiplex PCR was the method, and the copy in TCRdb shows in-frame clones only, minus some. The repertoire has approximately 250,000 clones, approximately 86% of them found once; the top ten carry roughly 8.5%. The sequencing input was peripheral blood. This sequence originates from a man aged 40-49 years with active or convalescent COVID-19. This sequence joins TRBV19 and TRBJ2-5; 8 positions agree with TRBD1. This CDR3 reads CASSPTGVKRETQYF. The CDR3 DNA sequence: TGTGCCAGCTCACCGACAGGGGTGAAAAGGGAGACCCAGTACTTC.